This section outlines one T cell receptor beta chain sequence together with its context. The sample originates from a study of blood T cell repertoires in COVID-19. Study-wide context: Researchers got acute and convalescent COVID-19 samples from the United States, Italy and Spain.

With 6 bases clipped from V and 0 bases from J, the junction kept 8 bases outside the gene matches. This CDR3 has 16 residues. CDR1 LGHDT and CDR2 YNNKEL come from the germline V gene (reference sequence). Per the authors' pipeline: From reference gene primer amplification, estimates of nucleated cell counts were derived. The assay was immunoSEQ multiplex PCR, and TCRdb's table has in-frame clones only and misses some. The DNA gave D and trimming, while V, J and clone size come from that table. Of under 250,000 clones listed, around 87% were seen once; the top ten hold approximately 7.2%. The clonotype originates from a woman in her seventies with active or convalescent COVID-19. Input material: peripheral blood. The rearrangement joins TRBV3-1 (or the pseudogene TRBV3-2) to TRBJ1-1, with 9 bases aligning to TRBD1. Written as DNA, the CDR3 is TGTGCCAGCAGTCCCGGGACAGGGAACCTGAACACTGAAGCTTTCTTT. The encoded protein is CASSPGTGNLNTEAFF.